The next 11 T cell receptor beta chains were all read from a single sample in a study of low-dose radiotherapy and immunotherapy resistance in tumors. Time point meaning: after trial treatment. Indicated treatment: LDRT plus nivolumab, ipilimumab, low-dose cyclophosphamide and aspirin (RACIN trial). Covering alpha and beta chains, TRAV- and TRBV-specific primers were used for the first-strand cDNA. With a constant-region primer and a V-primer adapter, TCRs were subjected to around 18 PCR cycles of amplification. Each CDR3 protein gets one entry after TCRdb re-called the reads with MiXCR. This table holds under 75,000 distinct CDR3 sequences, 20% to 25% found once. Here the sequenced sample was PBMCs, taken after low-dose radiotherapy plus immunotherapy. The receptors were sampled from a male donor with prostate cancer.

Comment on this clonotype: It is unclear where the CDR3 begins or ends on the DNA, so no DNA is shown, and the CDR3 is as TCRdb lists it. V gene TRBV5-1 combines with J gene TRBJ2-2; TRBD2, the table's D call, lacks a check against the DNA. Inclusive of both ends, the CDR3 amounts to 15 amino acids. Germline values: CDR1 SGHRS, CDR2 YFSETQ. The CDR3 region is CASREGLITGELFFF.

This clonotype was observed many times. This rearrangement joins TRBV6-2 or TRBV6-3 to TRBJ2-3, with 8 bases lining up with TRBD2. Germline V lookup: CDR1 MNHEY, CDR2 SVGEGT. This CDR3 spans 15 amino acids. Unmatched junction bases numbered 2, after V lost 2 bases and J lost 1 base. The CDR3, as DNA: TGTGCCAGCAGTTACGCACTAGCGGGCACAGATACGCAGTATTTT. This sequence encodes CASSYALAGTDTQYF.

The count of this clonotype is one. Given a far larger clone just one base away, this is likely a sequencing read error. The chain combines TRBV5-3 with TRBJ2-5; D may be TRBD1 (6 bases). TRBV5-3 carries the ORF label, with uncertain function. The CDR3 loop spans 16 amino acids. The CDR3 sequence: CASSLGELGGVETQYF. The CDR3 region has the DNA TGTGCCAGCAGCTTGGGAGAGCTAGGGGGAGTTGAGACCCAGTACTTC.

Note on this clonotype: One base separates it from a far larger clone, so it is likely a read error. The chain joins TRBV11-1 to TRBJ2-4; maybe TRBD2 (5 bases). The CDR3 covers 14 residues. Per germline, CDR1 SGHAT and CDR2 FQDESV (reference sequence). V was shortened by 5 bases and J by 13 bases, with 21 bases between the two germline ends. CDR3 loop: CASSLSGAYNEQYF. The DNA of the CDR3 is TGTGCCAGCAGCCTAAGCGGAGCCTACAATGAGCAGTACTTC.

This clonotype has ten or more counts. The genes are TRBV13 and TRBJ2-7; D is uncertain. The CDR3 has 14 amino acids. V lost 5 bases and J lost 2, with 13 bases in between. Germline V CDR1 and CDR2: PRHDT, FYEKMQ (reference sequence). CDR3 protein: CASSPDRNPYEQYF. CDR3 sequence (DNA): TGTGCCAGCAGCCCGGACCGAAACCCCTACGAGCAGTACTTC.

In this sample, this clonotype turned up many times. V is TRBV3-1 and J is TRBJ2-7; 12 nucleotides line up with TRBD2. This CDR3 has 16 residues. The germline gives CDR1 LGHDT, CDR2 YNNKEL (reference sequence). V was pared by 1 base and J by 5 bases, with 6 bases of the junction left unmatched. The CDR3 nucleotides read TGTGCCAGCAGCCAAGTAACTAGCGGGGGGTTTAACGAGCAGTACTTC. It yields the protein CASSQVTSGGFNEQYF.

The sample holds many counts of this clonotype. The chain links TRBV6-2 or TRBV6-3 to TRBJ2-3; 11 bases line up with TRBD1. CDR3 length equals 18 residues. J lost 6 bases, V lost 0 bases, and 11 bases had no gene match. Germline V gene sequence: CDR1 MNHEY, CDR2 SVGEGT. The CDR3 region is CASSYSNGGQGAFDTQYF. In nucleotides, the CDR3 is TGTGCCAGCAGTTACTCGAATGGCGGACAGGGGGCCTTTGATACGCAGTATTTT.

This clonotype has a count of ten or more. J is TRBJ1-6 and V is TRBV20-1; D is undetermined. This CDR3 contains 13 residues. The germline CDR1 and CDR2 sequences are DFQATT and SNEGSKA (reference sequence). V was cut by 2 bases and J by 6 bases, with 8 bases left in between. The CDR3 region is CSARRRPNSPLHF. DNA for the CDR3: TGCAGTGCTAGACGCAGGCCTAATTCACCCCTCCACTTT.

This clonotype was detected ten times or more. The chain joins TRBV30 to TRBJ2-3; 13 bases match TRBD2. The CDR3 contains 15 residues. Germline CDR1 and CDR2: GTSNPN and SVGIG (reference sequence). V was pared by 3 bases and J by 4 bases, with 4 bases of the junction left unmatched. The CDR3 sequence: CAWSGTSGIPDTQYF. In DNA form, the CDR3 reads TGTGCCTGGAGCGGGACTAGCGGGATACCAGATACGCAGTATTTT.

In regard to this clonotype: It is likely a read error: a sequence one base away is far more abundant. This chain uses TRBV5-1 with TRBJ2-1; 14 bases match TRBD2. The CDR3 contains 18 residues. CDR1 is SGHRS and CDR2 is YFSETQ in the germline V gene. This chain's CDR3 is CANSPGLAGGRSYNEQFF. The DNA of the CDR3 is TGCGCCAACAGCCCAGGACTAGCGGGGGGTCGCTCCTACAATGAGCAGTTCTTC.

This clonotype was detected ten times or more. The chain has TRBV29-1 and TRBJ2-7, with 8 bases that match TRBD1. The V gene's germline CDR1 is SQVTM and CDR2 ANQGSEA. This CDR3 is built from 14 residues. Losses at the gene ends were 5 bases for V and 4 bases for J; bases not matched to a gene: 10. DNA of the CDR3: TGCAGCGTTAGGTTGAGACAGGGGTTTTACGAGCAGTACTTC. Amino acids: CSVRLRQGFYEQYF.